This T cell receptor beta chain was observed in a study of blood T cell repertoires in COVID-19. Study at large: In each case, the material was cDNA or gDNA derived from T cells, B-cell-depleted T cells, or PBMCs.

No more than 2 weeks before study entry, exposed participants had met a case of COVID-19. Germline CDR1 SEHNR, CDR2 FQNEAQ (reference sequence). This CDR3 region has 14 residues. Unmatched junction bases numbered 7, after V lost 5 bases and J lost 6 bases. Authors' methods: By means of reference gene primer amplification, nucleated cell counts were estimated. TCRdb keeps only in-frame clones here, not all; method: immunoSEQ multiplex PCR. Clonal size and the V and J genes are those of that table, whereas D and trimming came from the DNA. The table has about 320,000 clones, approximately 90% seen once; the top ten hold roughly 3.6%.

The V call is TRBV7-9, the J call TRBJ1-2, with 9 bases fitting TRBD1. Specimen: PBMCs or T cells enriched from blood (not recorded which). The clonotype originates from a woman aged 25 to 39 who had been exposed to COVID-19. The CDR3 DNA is TGTGCCAGCAGCCCCCGGACAGGGGTCCATGGCTACACCTTC. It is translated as CASSPRTGVHGYTF. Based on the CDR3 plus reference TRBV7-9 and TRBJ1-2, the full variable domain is DTGVSQNPRHKITKRGQNVTFRCDPISEHNRLYWYRQTLGQGPEFLTYFQNEAQLEKSRLLSDRFSAERPKGSFSTLEIQRTEQGDSAMYLCASSPRTGVHGYTFGSGTRLTVV.